The present T cell receptor (beta chain) was sequenced within a study of shared clonotypes between healthy human individuals. Study summary: The plates for each donor numbered three CD4 naive, three CD4 memory, two CD8 naive and one CD8 memory.

This CDR3 has 14 residues. V shed 4 bases, J shed 5 bases, and the junction held 4 bases outside the gene matches. CDR1 is SGHRS and CDR2 is YFSETQ in the germline V gene. Deep level was the assay's run setting. Libraries were prepared by immunoSEQ multiplex PCR; TCRdb keeps only in-frame clonotypes and omits some of them. The sample carries about 2.5 million clones, around 92% recorded once. Every one of the donors was a Caucasian adult that lived in Nashville, Tennessee. Splitting the CD4+ cells yielded a CD45RA+ naive subset and a CD45RA-negative memory subset. This TCR came from a man younger than 35 in good health. Some clones in this sample may be carry-over from other donors' samples. Sequences were obtained from naive CD4+ T cells from PBMCs. Sample subset: CD45RA+ positively selected. The V call is TRBV5-1, the J call TRBJ2-4, with 9 bases matching TRBD1. CDR3 sequence reads: CASSPGDRENIQYF. CDR3 in DNA: TGCGCCAGCAGCCCCGGGGACAGGGAAAACATTCAGTACTTC. The whole variable domain, remainder taken from reference TRBV5-1 and TRBJ2-4, is KAGVTQTPRYLIKTRGQQVTLSCSPISGHRSVSWYQQTPGQGLQFLFEYFSETQRNKGNFPGRFSGRQFSNSRSEMNVSTLELGDSALYLCASSPGDRENIQYFGAGTRLSVL.